The present entry profiles one T cell receptor (beta chain) with its context. Its specificity is unknown. This entry is derived from a study of T-cell reconstitution after alpha-beta-depleted transplantation in children. General study points: At the one-year point after transplant, T-cell counts and TCRbeta diversity were found to come mostly from T cells that had been newly produced. Several hundred rapidly expanded clones from non-depleted graft cells reportedly supplied alpha-beta T cells about two months post-transplant. Day-60 TCRbeta diversity that was high in some patients was derived from surviving recipient T cells and thymic progenitors.

Germline assignment: CDR1 SGHRS and CDR2 YFSETQ. With 2 bases removed from V and 6 bases from J, the gap between germline ends came to 8 bases. This CDR3 is 13 amino acids long. Molecular barcoding with unique molecular identifiers was used for the TCRbeta library. TCRdb called the PCR reads again in MiXCR, with one record for every CDR3 protein. The data show hundreds of thousands of distinct CDR3 sequences, about a sixth seen once. The sample in question was PBMCs, mostly from graft donor cells, obtained 360 days after TCRalphabeta/CD19-depleted stem cell transplant. The chain carries TRBV5-1 and TRBJ2-2; D may be TRBD1 (7 bases). This TCR derives from a boy under two years old who had a stem cell transplant for Wiskott-Aldrich syndrome, so the T cells may come from the graft donor. In DNA form, the CDR3 reads TGCGCCAGCAGCTTCAGGGGGGCCGGGGAGCTGTTTTTT. This sequence encodes CASSFRGAGELFF. Variable domain in full (rest from reference TRBV5-1 and TRBJ2-2): KAGVTQTPRYLIKTRGQQVTLSCSPISGHRSVSWYQQTPGQGLQFLFEYFSETQRNKGNFPGRFSGRQFSNSRSEMNVSTLELGDSALYLCASSFRGAGELFFGEGSRLTVL.